This T cell receptor (beta chain) was recorded in a study of CD8+CD57+ T cells in acquired aplastic anemia. Overall study findings and caveats: Relative to total CD4+ and CD8+ pools, CD8+CD57+ cells had lower diversity in patients.

Trimming pared 4 bases from V and 4 bases from J, leaving 13 bases between. Germline V CDR1 and CDR2: DFQATT, SNEGSKA (reference sequence). The CDR3 is 13 amino acids. Patients selected for sequencing had displayed CD8+CD57+ cell expansion by flow cytometry. This clonotype was seen repeatedly, ten times or more. Its antigen is undetermined. Profiling of TCR beta VDJ combinations and CDR3 sequences used genomic DNA as template. Using its own MiXCR run on the reads, TCRdb lists one record per CDR3 protein. The sample consists of about 16,000 distinct CDR3 sequences, less than 45% of them appearing once. The chain carries TRBV20-1 and TRBJ1-2; D might be TRBD1 (6 bases). This sequence was found in a human donor with aplastic anemia. Sequenced sample: CD8+CD57+ T cells sorted from PBMCs. Noted subset: bead-enriched CD8+CD57+ effector memory T cells from SAA patients. The CDR3 DNA is TGCAGTGCTACAGAGGGGGGTCTCTATGGCTACACCTTC. Translated: CSATEGGLYGYTF.